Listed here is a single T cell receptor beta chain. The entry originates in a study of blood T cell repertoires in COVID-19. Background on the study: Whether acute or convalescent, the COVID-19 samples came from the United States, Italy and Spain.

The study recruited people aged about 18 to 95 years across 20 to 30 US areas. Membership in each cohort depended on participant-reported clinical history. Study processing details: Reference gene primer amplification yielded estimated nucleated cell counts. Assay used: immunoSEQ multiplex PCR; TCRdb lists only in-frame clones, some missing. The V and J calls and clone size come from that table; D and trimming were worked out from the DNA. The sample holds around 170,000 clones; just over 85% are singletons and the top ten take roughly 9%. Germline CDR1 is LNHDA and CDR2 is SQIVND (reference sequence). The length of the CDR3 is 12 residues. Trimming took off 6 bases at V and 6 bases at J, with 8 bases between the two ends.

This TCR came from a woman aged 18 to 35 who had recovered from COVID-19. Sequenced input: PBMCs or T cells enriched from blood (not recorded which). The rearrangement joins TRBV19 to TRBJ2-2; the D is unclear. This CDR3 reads CASSLRAGELFF. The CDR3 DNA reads TGTGCCAGTAGCCTACGGGCCGGGGAGCTGTTTTTT.